Listed below are T cell receptor beta chains from one sample, sequenced in a study of response to subunit inactivated influenza vaccine. TCRdb reprocessed the RT-PCR reads via MiXCR and lists one record per CDR3 protein. The sample lists roughly 790,000 distinct CDR3 sequences, around 20% seen once, with about 9.4% in the top ten. The sample in question was PBMCs from blood, obtained 5 to 6 days after vaccination. These receptors were obtained from a man between 50 and 59 years old who received an inactivated influenza vaccine. Each CDR3 is given with its conserved first and last residue.

length: 15
V: TRBV4-3
CDR3: CASSQAAGYTDTQYF

length: 15
V: TRBV20-1
CDR3: CSARDALQLIYGYTF

length: 12
V: TRBV7-8
CDR3: CASRRGGDEAFF

length: 14
V: TRBV20-1
CDR3: CSARVGSMNTEAFF

length: 14
V: TRBV6-2/TRBV6-3
CDR3: CASSYSALHQPQHF

length: 16
V: TRBV18
CDR3: CASSPNWQSNTGELFF

length: 15
V: TRBV5-1
CDR3: CASSTGQGAGDGYTF

length: 17
V: TRBV4-1
CDR3: CASSQSAGTVYTGELFF

length: 14
V: TRBV11-2
CDR3: CASSLLRGHLTQYF

length: 15
V: TRBV6-1
CDR3: CASRKEAGPFNEQFF

length: 14
V: TRBV6-5
CDR3: CASSLNRDNSPLHF

length: 16
V: TRBV28
CDR3: CASSLAPGRRDNEQFF

length: 15
V: TRBV20-1
CDR3: CSAWVTGGRDYGYTF

length: 16
V: TRBV5-5
CDR3: CASRPTWDRGLETQYF

length: 13
V: TRBV18
CDR3: CASSPWEADTQYF

length: 15
V: TRBV12-3/TRBV12-4
CDR3: CASSLTMTGGRGYTF

length: 13
V: TRBV20-1
CDR3: CSATRTAQETQYF

length: 15
V: TRBV10-3
CDR3: CAISVRSGYTGELFF

length: 14
V: TRBV4-1
CDR3: CASSQREGNYEQYF

length: 15
V: TRBV19
CDR3: CASSITSLGPGELFF

length: 13
V: TRBV11-2
CDR3: CASSRSGVSEQYF

length: 15
V: TRBV20-1
CDR3: CSAHSTGGVTDTQYF

length: 16
V: TRBV2
CDR3: CASIPDRGSTQETQYF

length: 13
V: TRBV12-3/TRBV12-4
CDR3: CASSFEAPSEQFF

length: 12
V: TRBV29-1
CDR3: CSVVGYNVEAFF

length: 13
V: TRBV20-1
CDR3: CSARDTPKSPLHF

length: 16
V: TRBV4-2
CDR3: CARSQGRGQLITEAFF

length: 16
V: TRBV7-9
CDR3: CASSAPGQGVVDTQYF

length: 13
V: TRBV6-6
CDR3: CASTYGGRETQYF

length: 15
V: TRBV28
CDR3: CASTVNIPGNQPQHF

length: 13
V: TRBV27
CDR3: CASSFVSYNEQFF

length: 17
V: TRBV4-3
CDR3: CASSQEDWTGNTGELFF

length: 13
V: TRBV20-1
CDR3: CSAGARVLNEQYF

length: 12
V: TRBV12-3/TRBV12-4
CDR3: CASSFFLWEQFF

length: 10
V: TRBV30
CDR3: CAWGGETQYF

length: 16
V: TRBV4-2
CDR3: CASSPNLAGGYNEQFF

length: 17
V: TRBV6-2/TRBV6-3
CDR3: CASRLGGPIAPTIEQYF

length: 15
V: TRBV7-9
CDR3: CASSSDGQFGNEQFF

length: 17
V: TRBV19
CDR3: CASSTTSGRLTTDTQYF